A selection of T cell receptor beta chains follows, all from one sample in a study of brain T cells in children with intractable seizures. Sequencing was performed with immunoSEQ multiplex PCR; in TCRdb, only in-frame clones are kept and a portion is missing. The table shows tens of thousands of clones, with approximately 94% occurring only once. This specimen was peripheral blood, taken at surgery. The origin of the receptors is a boy younger than two with tuberous sclerosis and intractable seizures. Each CDR3 is given with its conserved first and last residue. A D gene is named only where the DNA matches it firmly. Not all rows give a size; the values are once, few, many and, for expanded clones, a class.

NA,TRBJ2-5,NA,TRBV5-1,CASSPTGPETQYF,TGCGCCAGCAGCCCGACCGGGCCGGAGACCCAGTACTTC
NA,TRBJ1-1,NA,TRBV11-3,CASSLWAVENEAFF,TGTGCCAGCAGCTTATGGGCGGTAGAGAATGAAGCTTTCTTT
TRBD1,TRBJ2-7,NA,TRBV9,CASSDGTAYEQYF,TGTGCCAGCAGCGACGGGACAGCCTACGAGCAGTACTTC
NA,TRBJ2-1,NA,TRBV7-3,CASSLTRPSAGREQFF,TGTGCCAGCAGCTTAACTAGGCCCTCCGCAGGACGTGAGCAGTTCTTC
NA,TRBJ1-1,NA,TRBV7-9,CASKIQRNTEAFF,TGTGCCAGCAAAATCCAGCGGAACACTGAAGCTTTCTTT
NA,TRBJ1-5,NA,TRBV7-6,CASSLFGQPQHF,TGTGCCAGCAGCTTATTCGGTCAGCCCCAGCATTTT
NA,TRBJ1-3,NA,TRBV14,CASSQNLGFGNTIYF,TGTGCCAGCAGCCAAAATTTAGGGTTTGGAAACACCATATATTTT
TRBD1,TRBJ2-2,few,TRBV2,CASRWTGRTGELFF,TGTGCCAGCAGATGGACAGGACGGACCGGGGAGCTGTTTTTT
NA,TRBJ2-6,NA,TRBV2,CASSFFVSGANVLTF,TGTGCCAGCAGTTTCTTCGTCTCTGGGGCCAACGTCCTGACTTTC
NA,TRBJ1-1,NA,TRBV11-3,CASSLVNEAFF,TGTGCCAGCAGCTTAGTCAACGAAGCTTTCTTT
TRBD1,TRBJ2-7,NA,TRBV14,CASSHADHRGGYEQYF,TGTGCCAGCAGCCACGCCGACCACAGGGGTGGCTACGAGCAGTACTTC
NA,TRBJ1-2,NA,TRBV14,CASSQGRLRGSSYGYTF,TGTGCCAGCAGCCAAGGCAGGTTAAGGGGTTCAAGTTATGGCTACACCTTC
NA,TRBJ2-7,NA,TRBV6-5,CASSYSMLRGHEQYF,TGTGCCAGCAGTTACTCGATGCTAAGGGGCCACGAGCAGTACTTC
NA,TRBJ1-2,NA,TRBV7-2,CASSLGSAANYGYTF,TGTGCCAGCAGCTTAGGTTCGGCCGCTAACTATGGCTACACCTTC
TRBD1,TRBJ1-4,NA,TRBV19,CASSKWGKTGAREKLFF,TGTGCCAGTAGTAAATGGGGAAAGACAGGGGCCCGGGAAAAACTGTTTTTT
NA,TRBJ2-7,NA,TRBV30,CAFTSYSYEQYF,TGTGCCTTCACTAGTTACTCCTACGAGCAGTACTTC
TRBD1,TRBJ2-7,NA,TRBV4-1,CASSPRQGATYEQYF,TGCGCCAGCAGCCCCCGACAGGGTGCCACCTACGAGCAGTACTTC
NA,TRBJ1-1,NA,TRBV18,CASSPWGNTEAFF,TGTGCCAGCTCACCATGGGGGAACACTGAAGCTTTCTTT
NA,TRBJ2-1,NA,TRBV6-5,CMHVVPEQFF,TGTATGCATGTCGTTCCTGAGCAGTTCTTC
NA,TRBJ2-3,NA,TRBV21-1,CASSKVVPGGAGNFTDTQYF,TGTGCCAGCAGCAAGGTTGTCCCAGGGGGCGCAGGGAACTTCACAGATACGCAGTATTTT
TRBD2,TRBJ2-1,NA,TRBV25-1,CASSALAGGPFQFNEQFF,TGTGCCAGCAGTGCCTTAGCGGGGGGGCCATTCCAATTCAATGAGCAGTTCTTC
TRBD1,TRBJ2-4,NA,TRBV2,CASGKGPGQGRLLAKNIQYF,TGTGCCAGCGGTAAAGGGCCGGGACAGGGAAGGTTACTAGCCAAAAACATTCAGTACTTC
TRBD1,TRBJ1-6,NA,TRBV28,CASSLYGTVGSPLHF,TGTGCCAGCAGTTTATATGGGACAGTAGGTTCACCCCTCCACTTT
NA,TRBJ1-1,NA,TRBV6-6,CASMRVAEAFF,TGTGCCAGCATGAGGGTCGCTGAAGCTTTCTTT
NA,TRBJ1-5,NA,TRBV2,CASSQRDLNQPQHF,TGTGCCAGCAGTCAGAGGGACCTTAATCAGCCCCAGCATTTT
NA,TRBJ2-7,NA,TRBV5-1,CASSLERDEQYF,TGCGCCAGCAGCTTGGAGCGGGACGAGCAGTACTTC
TRBD1,TRBJ2-3,NA,TRBV5-4,CASSWTGGAKDTQYF,TGTGCCAGCAGCTGGACAGGGGGCGCAAAAGATACGCAGTATTTT
TRBD2,TRBJ2-2,NA,TRBV7-2,CASSLMASGIGELFF,TGTGCCAGCAGCTTAATGGCTAGCGGGATCGGGGAGCTGTTTTTT
NA,TRBJ1-1,NA,TRBV5-4,CASSPQPMNTEAFF,TGTGCCAGCAGCCCCCAACCTATGAACACTGAAGCTTTCTTT
NA,TRBJ2-7,NA,TRBV27,CASSQVEGVYEQYF,TGTGCCAGCAGTCAGGTTGAGGGGGTTTACGAGCAGTACTTC
TRBD2,TRBJ2-7,NA,TRBV11-2,CASSLGGLAGRYYEQYF,TGTGCCAGCAGCTTAGGCGGACTAGCGGGGAGGTACTACGAGCAGTACTTC
NA,TRBJ2-1,once,TRBV27,CASGLPLGGSSYNEQFF,TGTGCCAGCGGCCTTCCCCTAGGGGGGAGCTCCTACAATGAGCAGTTCTTC
NA,TRBJ1-3,NA,TRBV7-9,CASSMTSSGNTIYF,TGTGCCAGCAGCATGACCAGCTCTGGAAACACCATATATTTT